This T cell receptor (beta chain) was observed in a study of blood T cell repertoires in COVID-19. The CDR3 runs to 17 residues. Germline trimming cut 0 bases from V and 3 bases from J; bases unmatched to any gene: 5. Germline loops: CDR1 SGHRS, CDR2 YFSETQ. This clone was counted a few times. Other DNA sequences in this sample translate to the same CDR3. The assay was immunoSEQ multiplex PCR, and TCRdb's table has in-frame clones only and misses some. The table shows hundreds of thousands of clones, with around 84% occurring only once. The TCR was taken from a man over 45 with COVID-19, enrolled during active disease. V usage is TRBV5-1 and J usage is TRBJ2-7; TRBD2 aligns across 14 bases. The sequencing input was peripheral blood. The CDR3, as DNA: TGCGCCAGCAGCTTGGGACTAGCGGGAGGGCCGGGCTACGAGCAGTACTTC. Translating it yields CASSLGLAGGPGYEQYF.